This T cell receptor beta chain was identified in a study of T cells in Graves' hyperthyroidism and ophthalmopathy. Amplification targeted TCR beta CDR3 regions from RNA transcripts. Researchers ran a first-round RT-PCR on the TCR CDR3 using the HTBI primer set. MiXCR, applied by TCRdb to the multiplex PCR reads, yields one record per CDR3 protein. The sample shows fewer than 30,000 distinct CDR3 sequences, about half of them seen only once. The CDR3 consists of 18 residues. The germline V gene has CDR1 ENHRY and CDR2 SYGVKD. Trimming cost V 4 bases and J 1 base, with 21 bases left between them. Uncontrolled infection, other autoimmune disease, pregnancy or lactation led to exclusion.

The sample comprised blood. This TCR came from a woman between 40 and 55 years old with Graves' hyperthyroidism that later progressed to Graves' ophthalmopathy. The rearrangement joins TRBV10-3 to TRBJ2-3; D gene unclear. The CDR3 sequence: CAISVLVGLEVGTDTQYF. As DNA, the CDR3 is TGTGCCATCAGTGTGCTTGTTGGCCTAGAAGTTGGCACAGATACGCAGTATTTT.